The 9 T cell receptor beta chains below all came from one sample that was sequenced in a study of blood T cell repertoires in COVID-19. Assay used: immunoSEQ multiplex PCR; TCRdb lists only in-frame clones, some missing. This sample has some 270,000 clones, with approximately 85% found just once. The sample comprised peripheral blood. Receptors originate from a woman of 80 years or more with COVID-19, enrolled during active disease.

The chain has TRBV12-3 or TRBV12-4 and TRBJ1-1; no clear D gene. Between the trimmed V and J ends, which lost 7 bases and 7 bases, there was a span of 16 bases. The CDR3 consists of 13 residues. CDR3 coding DNA: TGTGCCAGCACCCTCGGGTCATTAATTGAAGCTTTCTTT. It codes for CASTLGSLIEAFF.

The chain is built from TRBV5-1 and TRBJ2-5, with a tentative D call TRBD1 (6 bases). In germline, CDR1 is SGHRS, CDR2 YFSETQ. The CDR3 spans 14 residues. The V gene lost 2 bases and the J gene lost 3 bases, with 11 bases spanning the gap. The CDR3 loop reads CASSLGQLEETQYF. The DNA for the CDR3 is TGCGCCAGCAGCTTAGGACAGCTTGAAGAGACCCAGTACTTC.

This chain connects TRBV11-2 to TRBJ1-3; D ambiguous. Trimming stripped 5 bases from V and 0 bases from J, with 11 bases between. Germline values: CDR1 SGHAT, CDR2 FQNNGV. This CDR3 is built from 15 residues. The CDR3 region has the DNA TGTGCCAGCAGCCACGTGCGGGACTCTGGAAACACCATATATTTT. Residues: CASSHVRDSGNTIYF.

This sequence joins TRBV3-1 (or the pseudogene TRBV3-2) and TRBJ2-3; 8 nucleotides match TRBD2. The CDR3 totals 16 residues. The V segment lost 3 bases and the J segment 2 bases; nucleotides outside the gene matches: 7. Germline assignment: CDR1 LGHDT and CDR2 YNNKEL (reference sequence). The CDR3 DNA sequence: TGTGCCAGCAGCCAGGGTCGGGGGGGAACCACAGATACGCAGTATTTT. Protein sequence: CASSQGRGGTTDTQYF.

V gene TRBV18 combines with J gene TRBJ1-1, with TRBD1 matching over 9 bases. This CDR3 has 14 amino acids. V lost 5 bases and J lost 5; bases outside the gene matches: 6. Germline lookup yields CDR1 KGHSH and CDR2 LQKENI. Here the CDR3 reads CASSEFGQGTEAFF. In nucleotides, the CDR3 is TGTGCCAGCTCAGAATTCGGACAGGGGACTGAAGCTTTCTTT. Combining the CDR3 with reference TRBV18 and TRBJ1-1 gives the whole variable domain NAGVMQNPRHLVRRRGQEARLRCSPMKGHSHVYWYRQLPEEGLKFMVYLQKENIIDESGMPKERFSAEFPKEGPSILRIQQVVRGDSAAYFCASSEFGQGTEAFFGQGTRLTVV.

This chain uses TRBV19 with TRBJ2-7; D is perhaps TRBD2 (6 bases). The germline V and J ends were trimmed by 8 bases and 6 bases, with 17 bases remaining between them. The V gene's germline CDR1 is LNHDA and CDR2 SQIVND (reference sequence). The CDR3 is made up of 13 amino acids. The CDR3 loop is CASDPGEGFEQYF. Here the CDR3 DNA reads TGTGCCAGTGATCCGGGAGAAGGGTTCGAGCAGTACTTC.

This chain links TRBV7-3 with TRBJ1-2; the D is unclear. Germline V CDR1 and CDR2: SGHTA, FQGTGA. The CDR3 covers 13 residues. Trimming stripped 4 bases from V and 4 bases from J, with 10 bases between. The CDR3: CASSSAGIYGYTF. CDR3 nucleotide sequence: TGTGCCAGCAGCTCTGCAGGAATCTATGGCTACACCTTC.

The chain is built from TRBV5-1 and TRBJ2-7; 7 bases align to TRBD1. CDR1 SGHRS and CDR2 YFSETQ come from the germline V gene. CDR3 length: 15 residues. Germline trimming cut 4 bases from V and 0 bases from J; bases unmatched to any gene: 7. For the CDR3, the DNA is TGCGCCAGCAGCCCGAGGACAGGCGGCTCCTACGAGCAGTACTTC. This translates into CASSPRTGGSYEQYF.

This chain connects TRBV7-2 to TRBJ1-2; D is unresolved. Germline CDR1 SGHTA, CDR2 FQGNSA. Deletions cut 7 bases from V and 8 bases from J, with 17 bases between. This CDR3 has 13 amino acids. The CDR3 loop reads CASTDESRGGYTF. DNA of the CDR3: TGTGCCAGCACCGACGAATCTCGGGGAGGCTACACCTTC.